The 3 T cell receptor beta chains given below trace back to one sample, sequenced in a study of radiation and T cells in renal cell carcinoma. Produced via immunoSEQ multiplex PCR; TCRdb's table is partial and in-frame only. The sample lists some 150,000 clones, roughly 86% occurring once. Time point here: blood 2 weeks post-SBRT. The treatment was: 15 Gy SBRT to primary tumor, nephrectomy 4 weeks later. The sequenced sample was blood, obtained from a patient whose treatment included radiotherapy and nephrectomy. These receptors all stem from a woman aged 50 to 60 with renal cell carcinoma.

V usage is TRBV6-1 and J usage is TRBJ1-1; D gene unclear. Trimming removed 6 bases at V and 0 bases at J, with 14 bases between. Germline values: CDR1 MNHNS, CDR2 SASEGT. The CDR3 runs to 15 residues. As DNA, the CDR3 is TGTGCCAGCAGACTTTCAAGGATATTGAACACTGAAGCTTTCTTT. It encodes CASRLSRILNTEAFF.

In this sample, this clone turned up once. The chain combines TRBV21-1 with TRBJ2-7; the tabulated D call, TRBD1, remains unverified against the DNA. TRBV21-1 is deemed a pseudogene. The CDR3 is 16 residues long. CDR3 sequence (DNA): TGTGCCAGCAGCAAAGTCGAAGGGACAGTCTCCTACGAGCAGTACTTC. This translates into CASSKVEGTVSYEQYF.

A single count supports this clone. The gene calls are TRBV19 and TRBJ2-1; 9 nucleotides match TRBD1. The CDR3 is 15 residues long. V lost 7 bases, J lost 0 bases, and 4 bases stayed unmatched. Germline loops: CDR1 LNHDA, CDR2 SQIVND (reference sequence). DNA of the CDR3: TGTGCCAGTAACCCGGGACAGGGCTCCTACAATGAGCAGTTCTTC. It translates to CASNPGQGSYNEQFF.